The 21 T cell receptor beta chains reported below all come from one sample, sequenced in a study of CD8+CD57+ T cells in acquired aplastic anemia. The study profiled TCR beta VDJ and CDR3 using genomic DNA as template. In TCRdb, the reads were re-called with MiXCR into one record per CDR3 protein. In the table there are about 130,000 distinct CDR3 sequences, 48% of which are singletons. The specimen sequenced was sorted CD4+, CD8+, or CD8+CD57+ T cells (not recorded which) from PBMCs. Source of these receptors: a human donor in good health, serving as a control.

This clonotype was detected ten times or more. The chain recombines TRBV6-5 with TRBJ1-1, with TRBD1 matching 7 bases. There are 17 residues in the CDR3. V shed 7 bases, J shed 2 bases, and the junction held 16 bases outside the gene matches. Germline V gene sequence: CDR1 MNHEY, CDR2 SVGAGI. The CDR3 nucleotides are TGTGCCAGCACCGCGACTTGGAGACAGGGCACAAACACTGAAGCTTTCTTT. Translating it yields CASTATWRQGTNTEAFF.

The chain couples TRBV20-1 to TRBJ2-1; 12 bases agree with TRBD1. Germline V lookup: CDR1 DFQATT, CDR2 SNEGSKA (reference sequence). With 3 bases clipped from V and 7 bases from J, the junction kept 7 bases outside the gene matches. The CDR3 spans 15 residues. CDR3 nucleotide sequence: TGCAGTGCTAGGACGGGACAGGGGGCAAGGAATGAGCAGTTCTTC. This codes for CSARTGQGARNEQFF.

This clonotype was observed at least ten times. The rearrangement uses TRBV12-3 or TRBV12-4 and TRBJ1-3; 7 bases are a match to TRBD1. The length of the CDR3 is 14 residues. J gave up 0 bases and V 8 bases, and 4 bases lay outside the gene matches. CDR3 bases: TGTGCCAGCCTCTGGGACAGCTCTGGAAACACCATATATTTT. Residues: CASLWDSSGNTIYF.

As for this clonotype: The limits of the CDR3 on the DNA are not certain, so only TCRdb's listed CDR3 is given. The chain recombines TRBV7-2 with TRBJ1-2; TRBD1 was called by the table and not checked on the DNA. The CDR3 spans 15 amino acids, including both terminal residues. CDR1 SGHTA and CDR2 FQGNSA come from the germline V gene. The chain's CDR3 is CANSPWDSTNYSCTF.

The chain recombines TRBV5-1 with TRBJ2-1, with 9 positions matching TRBD2. CDR1 is SGHRS and CDR2 is YFSETQ in the germline V gene. V was pared by 0 bases and J by 8 bases, with 6 bases of the junction left unmatched. The CDR3 is 15 amino acids. CDR3 in DNA: TGCGCCAGCAGCTTGGAGGGACTAGCTCCCGATGAGCAGTTCTTC. Its protein product is CASSLEGLAPDEQFF.

This clonotype was observed a few times. The rearrangement links TRBV19 to TRBJ1-1; D gene unclear. Trimming took off 3 bases at V and 0 bases at J, with 8 bases between the two ends. The CDR3 has 14 residues. CDR1 and CDR2 (germline): LNHDA, SQIVND (reference sequence). CDR3: CASSMYPLNTEAFF. CDR3 bases: TGTGCCAGTAGTATGTATCCTTTGAACACTGAAGCTTTCTTT.

The sample holds many counts of this clonotype. The genes are TRBV5-1 and TRBJ2-1, with D tentatively TRBD2 (5 bases). The V gene's germline CDR1 is SGHRS and CDR2 YFSETQ. V was trimmed by 4 bases and J by 8 bases, leaving 22 bases between them. The CDR3 sequence is 16 residues long. Here the CDR3 reads CASSLPDGLRSDEQFF. The CDR3 region has the DNA TGCGCCAGCAGCCTCCCGGACGGACTCCGGTCGGATGAGCAGTTCTTC.

With regard to this clonotype: Given a much more abundant clone one base away, this may be a read error. The V call is TRBV18, the J call TRBJ2-3; D unresolved. The CDR3 sequence is 13 residues long. V was shortened by 0 bases and J by 4 bases, with 5 bases between the two germline ends. The V gene's germline CDR1 is KGHSH and CDR2 LQKENI. The CDR3 sequence: CASSPPNADTQYF. The CDR3 DNA is TGTGCCAGCTCACCACCCAACGCAGATACGCAGTATTTT.

The chain uses TRBV11-2 and TRBJ2-7; 11 positions agree with TRBD2. CDR3 length equals 17 residues. V lost 1 base and J lost 3; bases outside the gene matches: 8. Germline V gives CDR1 SGHAT, CDR2 FQNNGV. The CDR3 sequence: CASSLGLVAGGSYEQYF. The CDR3 DNA reads TGTGCCAGCAGCTTAGGCCTAGTAGCGGGGGGGAGCTACGAGCAGTACTTC.

The gene calls are TRBV20-1 and TRBJ2-3; 8 bases agree with TRBD2. Germline V lookup: CDR1 DFQATT, CDR2 SNEGSKA (reference sequence). There are 15 residues in the CDR3. With V trimmed by 2 bases and J by 6 bases, 10 bases remained unmatched. The CDR3 nucleotides are TGCAGTGCTAGACGGTATCGGGGGGGTGGTGATACGCAGTATTTT. Translated: CSARRYRGGGDTQYF.

This clonotype was counted ten times or more. The chain uses TRBV11-2 and TRBJ2-3; maybe TRBD1 (5 bases). Per germline, CDR1 SGHAT and CDR2 FQNNGV. CDR3 size: 15 residues. With 2 bases removed from V and 6 bases from J, the gap between germline ends came to 15 bases. CDR3 DNA: TGTGCCAGCAGCTTAAACTCAAGGGGTGGGGATACGCAGTATTTT. Amino acid sequence: CASSLNSRGGDTQYF. Full variable domain (missing parts from reference TRBV11-2 and TRBJ2-3): EAGVAQSPRYKIIEKRQSVAFWCNPISGHATLYWYQQILGQGPKLLIQFQNNGVVDDSQLPKDRFSAERLKGVDSTLKIQPAKLEDSAVYLCASSLNSRGGDTQYFGPGTRLTVL.

Comment on this clonotype: The junction departs from germline at one end; a sequencing error may be responsible. This chain connects TRBV27 to TRBJ1-1; TRBD1 aligns across 7 bases. The CDR3 covers 14 residues. CDR1 is MNHEY and CDR2 is SMNVEV in the germline V gene (reference sequence). Written as DNA, the CDR3 is TGTGCCAGCAGTTGGCAGGGGGGAAACACTGGAGCTTTCTTT. Protein product: CASSWQGGNTGAFF.

This clonotype was seen only a few times. A much larger clonotype is one base distant, so this may be a read error. The chain couples TRBV6-1 to TRBJ1-2; 9 bases are shared with TRBD1. Germline CDR1 MNHNS, CDR2 SASEGT. CDR3 size: 15 residues. The CDR3 DNA follows: TGTGCCAGCAGGACAACAGGGGGCGCAAACTATGGCTGCACCTTC. It is translated as CASRTTGGANYGCTF.

This clonotype was counted many times. The CDR3 loop reads CASSPPRGTQYF. CDR3 DNA sequence: TGTGCCAGCAGCCCACCCCGAGGTACGCAGTATTTT. The chain is built from TRBV7-9 and TRBJ2-3; D remains unclear. The V end lost 5 bases, the J end lost 8 bases, and 11 bases lay between the germline ends. Germline assignment: CDR1 SEHNR and CDR2 FQNEAQ (reference sequence). The CDR3 loop spans 12 amino acids.

V gene TRBV29-1 combines with J gene TRBJ1-2; weak D call: TRBD1 (6 bases). The ends were cut back, 4 bases at V and 9 bases at J, with 12 bases in the middle. The CDR3 contains 11 residues. Germline V gene data show CDR1 as SQVTM and CDR2 as ANQGSEA. In DNA, the CDR3 is TGCAGCGTTGCCTCAGGGGATCGCTACACCTTC. It encodes CSVASGDRYTF. The entire variable domain, with the rest obtained from reference TRBV29-1 and TRBJ1-2, is as follows: SAVISQKPSRDICQRGTSLTIQCQVDSQVTMMFWYRQQPGQSLTLIATANQGSEATYESGFVIDKFPISRPNLTFSTLTVSNMSPEDSSIYLCSVASGDRYTFGSGTRLTVV.

The sample holds many counts of this clonotype. The chain recombines TRBV12-5 with TRBJ2-1; TRBD2 might be the D (7 bases). V was clipped by 5 bases and J by 5 bases, with 16 bases between them. Germline V gene lookup returns CDR1 LGHNT and CDR2 FRNRAP. The CDR3 sequence is 15 residues long. DNA of the CDR3: TGTGCTAGTGGTCGGGGGGCCCGGGGCAACAATGAGCAGTTCTTC. Protein: CASGRGARGNNEQFF.

This clonotype occurred many times. The V and J genes are TRBV6-2 or TRBV6-3 and TRBJ2-2; possibly TRBD1 for D (6 bases). Germline V gene data show CDR1 as MNHEY and CDR2 as SVGEGT. V was shortened by 4 bases and J by 0 bases, with 15 bases between the two germline ends. The CDR3 totals 17 residues. The CDR3 loop reads CASSSTSGTTNTGELFF. DNA for the CDR3: TGTGCCAGCAGTTCTACATCCGGGACAACGAACACCGGGGAGCTGTTTTTT.

As for this clonotype: A junction boundary mismatches the germline segment, possibly from a read error. The chain is built from TRBV5-1 and TRBJ2-3; possibly TRBD1 or TRBD2 for D (5 bases each). Germline CDR1 and CDR2: SGHRS and YFSETQ. The CDR3 sequence is 14 residues long. CDR3 loop: CASGSGDLTDTQCF. Written as DNA, the CDR3 is TGCGCCAGCGGCTCCGGGGACCTCACAGATACGCAGTGTTTT.

The chain employs TRBV24-1 and TRBJ2-2; no clear D gene. Germline values: CDR1 KGHDR, CDR2 SFDVKD. Trimming removed 3 bases from V and 7 bases from J, with 8 bases in between. The CDR3 runs to 13 residues. CDR3: CATSDGVNGELFF. As DNA, the CDR3 is TGTGCCACCAGTGATGGGGTGAACGGGGAGCTGTTTTTT.

The V call is TRBV4-1, the J call TRBJ1-4; TRBD1 agrees at 9 bases. Germline CDR1 MGHRA, CDR2 YSYEKL. CDR3 length: 17 residues. Trimming took 2 bases from V and 4 from J; bases not matched to a gene: 8. CDR3 amino acids: CASSQRPPGQGNEKLFF. CDR3 in DNA: TGCGCCAGCAGCCAAAGACCCCCGGGACAGGGTAATGAAAAACTGTTTTTT.

This sequence joins TRBV20-1 and TRBJ2-2; 8 positions match TRBD1. The CDR3 spans 16 residues. Trimming cost V 6 bases and J 1 base; bases outside gene matches: 10. Germline V gives CDR1 DFQATT, CDR2 SNEGSKA (reference sequence). The CDR3 DNA reads as TGCAGTGCCCTGGACAGGGACGGCTGGAACACCGGGGAGCTGTTTTTT. The encoded protein is CSALDRDGWNTGELFF.